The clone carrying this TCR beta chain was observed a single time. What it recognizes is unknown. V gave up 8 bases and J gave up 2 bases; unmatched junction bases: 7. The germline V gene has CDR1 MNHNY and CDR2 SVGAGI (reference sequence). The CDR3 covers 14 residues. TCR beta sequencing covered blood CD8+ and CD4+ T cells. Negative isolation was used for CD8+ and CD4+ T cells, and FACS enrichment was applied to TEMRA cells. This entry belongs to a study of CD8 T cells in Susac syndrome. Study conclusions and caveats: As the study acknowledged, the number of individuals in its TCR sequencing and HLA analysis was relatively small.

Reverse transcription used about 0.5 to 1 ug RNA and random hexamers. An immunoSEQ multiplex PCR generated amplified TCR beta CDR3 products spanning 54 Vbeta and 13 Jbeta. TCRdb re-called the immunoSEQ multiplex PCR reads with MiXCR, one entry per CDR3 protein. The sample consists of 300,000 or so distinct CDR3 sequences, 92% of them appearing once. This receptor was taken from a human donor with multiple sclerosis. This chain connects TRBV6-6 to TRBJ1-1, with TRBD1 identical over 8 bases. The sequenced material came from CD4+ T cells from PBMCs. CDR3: CASGAGGPNTEAFF. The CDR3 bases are TGTGCCAGCGGGGCAGGGGGCCCAAACACTGAAGCTTTCTTT.